The clone carrying this T cell receptor (beta chain) came up many times. Its antigen is currently unknown. RNA-based 3' RACE libraries used unique molecular identifiers. Via MiXCR, TCRdb re-called the 3' RACE reads, giving one row per CDR3 protein. The sample yields about 89,000 distinct CDR3 sequences, 6.9% seen once. This sample was taken from a study of HIV-infected children after antiretroviral therapy interruption. Per germline, CDR1 LGHDT and CDR2 YNNKEL (reference sequence). V lost 3 bases, J lost 5 bases, and 7 bases lay in between. The CDR3 contains 12 residues. Treatment in this sample: PENTA 11 planned treatment interruption arm or continuous ART arm. Study-level results: Naive CD4+ CDR3 sharing between time points fell after interruption began.

The TCR comes from a pool of human donors with HIV. Specimen: CD45RA+ CD4+ T cells from PBMCs, pooled from several time points, collected from a donor given antiretroviral therapy, either interrupted or continuous. Described subset: naive CD4+ CD45RA+ CD45RO- T cells. V usage is TRBV3-1 and J usage is TRBJ1-1; D ambiguous. CDR3 in DNA: TGTGCCAGCAGCCACGGCCAGACTGAAGCTTTCTTT. This gives the protein CASSHGQTEAFF.